The 23 T cell receptor beta chains reported below all come from one sample, sequenced in a study of cytomegalovirus exposure and HLA in healthy donors. The PCR used 60 Vbeta and 13 Jbeta primers. The table came from immunoSEQ multiplex PCR; TCRdb's copy has only in-frame clones and leaves some out. The sample holds about 160,000 clones, about 81% seen once. The sequenced sample was PBMCs. The receptors derive from a woman between 50 and 59 years old in good health and CMV-seropositive.

V gene TRBV6-6 combines with J gene TRBJ1-4; D is undetermined. Germline V gives CDR1 MNHNY, CDR2 SVGAGI (reference sequence). The CDR3 covers 13 residues. The V end was cut by 2 bases, the J end by 4 bases, with 5 bases between. The CDR3 sequence: CASSYGDNEKLFF. CDR3 nucleotide sequence: TGTGCCAGCAGTTACGGAGATAATGAAAAACTGTTTTTT.

The V gene is TRBV15, the J gene TRBJ2-1; D remains ambiguous. The CDR3 sequence is 12 residues long. The V and J ends lost 0 bases and 9 bases respectively, with 6 bases between them. Germline V lookup: CDR1 LNHNV, CDR2 YYDKDF (reference sequence). CDR3 sequence reads: CATSRDVREQFF. CDR3 bases: TGTGCCACCAGCAGAGATGTGCGTGAGCAGTTCTTC.

The chain links TRBV2 to TRBJ1-5; D not resolved. Trimming took off 6 bases at V and 4 bases at J, with 13 bases between the two ends. Germline V gives CDR1 SNHLY, CDR2 FYNNEI. This CDR3 is 14 amino acids long. CDR3 region: CASRAQASNQPQHF. As DNA, the CDR3 is TGTGCCAGCAGGGCCCAGGCCTCGAATCAGCCCCAGCATTTT. The variable domain in full, with the rest retrieved from reference TRBV2 and TRBJ1-5, is EPEVTQTPSHQVTQMGQEVILRCVPISNHLYFYWYRQILGQKVEFLVSFYNNEISEKSEIFDDQFSVERPDGSNFTLKIRSTKLEDSAMYFCASRAQASNQPQHFGDGTRLSIL.

This clone was detected once. The DNA for the CDR3 is TGTGCCAGCTCACGACCGGACATGGATTACTACGAGCAGTACTTC. Its protein is CASSRPDMDYYEQYF. The J gene is TRBJ2-7, the V gene TRBV18, with a weak D call TRBD1 (5 bases). Trimming pared 4 bases from V and 3 bases from J, leaving 16 bases between. CDR1 KGHSH and CDR2 LQKENI come from the germline V gene. This CDR3 has 15 residues.

The genes are TRBV11-2 and TRBJ2-7; no firm D call. This CDR3 contains 13 residues. The germline CDR1 and CDR2 sequences are SGHAT and FQNNGV. V lost 7 bases to trimming and J lost 3 bases, with 13 bases between them. In nucleotides, the CDR3 is TGTGCCAGCACTATTCCTGGCGGCTACGAGCAGTACTTC. It yields the protein CASTIPGGYEQYF.

The count of this clone is one. This rearrangement joins TRBV18 to TRBJ2-3; the match to TRBD2 covers 11 bases. V was clipped by 9 bases and J by 6 bases; unmatched bases: 8. From germline, CDR1 is KGHSH and CDR2 LQKENI. The CDR3 is made up of 14 amino acids. CDR3 sequence: CASLSGGAVDTQYF. The DNA for the CDR3 is TGTGCCAGTCTTAGCGGGGGGGCCGTTGATACGCAGTATTTT.

This clone was seen only a few times. The chain joins TRBV19 to TRBJ1-1; a weak D match, TRBD1 (5 bases). The CDR3 loop spans 14 amino acids. V was trimmed by 7 bases and J by 5 bases, leaving 17 bases between them. Per the germline V gene, CDR1 is LNHDA and CDR2 is SQIVND (reference sequence). The CDR3 DNA sequence: TGTGCCAGTAATGTCATGGGTGGGGGGACTGAAGCTTTCTTT. Its translation: CASNVMGGGTEAFF.

The chain employs TRBV5-1 and TRBJ2-5; tentative D call: TRBD2 (5 bases). The DNA end is more similar to TRBJ2-7, so the J call may be wrong. This CDR3 is 13 amino acids long. Germline CDR1 reads SGHRS; CDR2 reads YFSETQ. The CDR3 region is CASNSQTSDEQYF. CDR3 nucleotide sequence: TGCGCCAGCAACAGCCAAACTAGTGACGAGCAGTACTTC.

The chain is built from TRBV6-6 and TRBJ1-1; D might be TRBD1 (6 bases). Germline loops: CDR1 MNHNY, CDR2 SVGAGI (reference sequence). V lost 2 bases and J 5 bases, leaving 18 bases between the germline ends. CDR3 length: 16 amino acids. CDR3 sequence: CASSYPWGGLNTEAFF. CDR3 sequence (DNA): TGTGCCAGCAGTTACCCATGGGGGGGGCTAAATACTGAAGCTTTCTTT.

CDR3 in DNA: TGTGCCAGTAGTATAGGACAGTCATACGGCTACACCTTC. Encoded protein: CASSIGQSYGYTF. V gene TRBV19 combines with J gene TRBJ1-2, with D possibly TRBD1 on 5 matching bases. V was cut by 1 base and J by 8 bases, with 11 bases left in between. Germline V CDR1 and CDR2: LNHDA, SQIVND (reference sequence). CDR3 length equals 13 residues.

This clone was observed a handful of times. The gene calls are TRBV6-5 and TRBJ2-7; TRBD1 aligns across 7 bases. The CDR3 contains 14 residues. J lost 3 bases, V lost 5 bases, and 7 bases had no gene match. Germline lookup yields CDR1 MNHEY and CDR2 SVGAGI. CDR3 coding DNA: TGTGCCAGCAGTGAATTGCGGACAGGCTACGAGCAGTACTTC. Translation: CASSELRTGYEQYF.

The chain couples TRBV6-5 to TRBJ2-7, with unresolved D. Trimming stripped 2 bases from V and 0 bases from J, with 11 bases between. Germline V gene data show CDR1 as MNHEY and CDR2 as SVGAGI. This CDR3 is built from 15 residues. The CDR3: CASSYAGSLSYEQYF. Here the CDR3 DNA reads TGTGCCAGCAGTTACGCAGGTTCCCTCTCCTACGAGCAGTACTTC.

This chain uses TRBV19 with TRBJ1-2, with 7 bases aligning to TRBD1. The V segment lost 4 bases and the J segment 3 bases; nucleotides outside the gene matches: 8. The CDR3 sequence is 15 residues long. The germline V gene has CDR1 LNHDA and CDR2 SQIVND (reference sequence). This chain's CDR3 is CASSTNDRDYYGYTF. The CDR3 nucleotides read TGTGCCAGTAGTACTAACGACAGGGACTACTATGGCTACACCTTC.

This sequence joins TRBV7-2 and TRBJ1-2; a possible D gene is TRBD1 (6 bases). The germline V and J ends were trimmed by 5 bases and 5 bases, with 15 bases remaining between them. The CDR3 has 14 residues. Germline V gene data show CDR1 as SGHTA and CDR2 as FQGNSA. CDR3 sequence: CASSQGIREYGYTF. The CDR3 DNA is TGTGCCAGCAGCCAGGGGATCAGGGAATATGGCTACACCTTC.

This clone came up a few times. The chain is built from TRBV27 and TRBJ1-3, with D possibly being TRBD2 (6 bases). The J call may be mistaken, given a closer DNA end match to TRBJ2-2. Per germline, CDR1 MNHEY and CDR2 SMNVEV (reference sequence). The CDR3 contains 18 residues. CDR3 loop: CASSLISTGGKLTGELFF. CDR3 nucleotides: TGTGCCAGCAGTTTAATTTCTACCGGGGGAAAGCTCACCGGGGAGCTGTTTTTT.

In DNA, the CDR3 is TGTGCCTGGAGTGATACGGCCCAAATTTACAGGGTTAGGAGGAACACCATATATTTT. This codes for CAWSDTAQIYRVRRNTIYF. The chain couples TRBV30 to TRBJ1-3; possibly TRBD1 for D (6 bases). Germline lookup yields CDR1 GTSNPN and CDR2 SVGIG (reference sequence). Trimming removed 1 base at V and 7 bases at J, with 29 bases between. The CDR3 runs to 19 residues.

The chain combines TRBV7-9 with TRBJ1-2; TRBD1 matches 10 bases. The CDR3 is 17 amino acids. J gave up 6 bases and V 0 bases, and 10 bases lay outside the gene matches. Germline V gene sequence: CDR1 SEHNR, CDR2 FQNEAQ (reference sequence). CDR3: CASSLATAGTGVNGYTF. As DNA, the CDR3 is TGTGCCAGCAGCTTAGCGACAGCCGGGACAGGGGTTAATGGCTACACCTTC.

The chain couples TRBV19 to TRBJ1-4; the match to TRBD1 covers 7 bases. Germline CDR1 and CDR2: LNHDA and SQIVND (reference sequence). The CDR3 is made up of 16 amino acids. J gave up 7 bases and V 4 bases, and 12 bases lay outside the gene matches. The CDR3 region has the DNA TGTGCCAGTAGTAGAGGGACGGGACAGCCGAGTGAAAAACTGTTTTTT. Translating it yields CASSRGTGQPSEKLFF.

CDR3 sequence: CASSQVGGQGVYEQYF. In DNA, the CDR3 is TGCGCCAGCAGCCAAGTAGGTGGACAGGGAGTCTACGAGCAGTACTTC. The gene calls are TRBV4-1 and TRBJ2-7; 8 bases map to TRBD1. The CDR3 contains 16 residues. V lost 1 base and J lost 3; bases outside the gene matches: 8. CDR1 and CDR2 (germline): MGHRA, YSYEKL.

This clone was seen a few times. The chain combines TRBV5-6 with TRBJ1-4, with D hard to call. The CDR3 loop spans 15 amino acids. The germline V gene encodes CDR1 SGHDT and CDR2 YYEEEE. With 4 bases removed from V and 3 bases from J, the gap between germline ends came to 13 bases. The CDR3 region is CASSLGGGANEKLFF. The CDR3 coding sequence is TGTGCCAGCAGCCTGGGCGGCGGCGCTAATGAAAAACTGTTTTTT.

V gene TRBV6-6 combines with J gene TRBJ2-3; no clear D. Trimming pared 3 bases from V and 0 bases from J, leaving 7 bases between. Germline CDR1 and CDR2: MNHNY and SVGAGI (reference sequence). This CDR3 spans 14 amino acids. The CDR3 DNA follows: TGTGCCAGCAGTTATGACTCTAGCACAGATACGCAGTATTTT. Protein sequence: CASSYDSSTDTQYF.

V usage is TRBV27 and J usage is TRBJ1-1, with 7 nucleotides matching TRBD1. The CDR3 runs to 15 residues. Germline lookup yields CDR1 MNHEY and CDR2 SMNVEV (reference sequence). With V trimmed by 6 bases and J by 10 bases, 17 bases remained unmatched. CDR3 region: CASRQSDGQAETAFF. The CDR3 bases are TGTGCCAGCAGACAATCGGACGGACAGGCGGAGACAGCTTTCTTT.

In this sample, this clone turned up a few times. The chain links TRBV5-3 to TRBJ1-2; D not certain. TRBV5-3 is classed as an ORF, of uncertain function. This CDR3 contains 15 residues. With 0 bases removed from V and 8 bases from J, the gap between germline ends came to 17 bases. The CDR3 here is CARSLASVAGGGYTF. CDR3 DNA sequence: TGTGCCAGAAGCTTGGCCTCGGTTGCGGGCGGCGGCTACACCTTC.